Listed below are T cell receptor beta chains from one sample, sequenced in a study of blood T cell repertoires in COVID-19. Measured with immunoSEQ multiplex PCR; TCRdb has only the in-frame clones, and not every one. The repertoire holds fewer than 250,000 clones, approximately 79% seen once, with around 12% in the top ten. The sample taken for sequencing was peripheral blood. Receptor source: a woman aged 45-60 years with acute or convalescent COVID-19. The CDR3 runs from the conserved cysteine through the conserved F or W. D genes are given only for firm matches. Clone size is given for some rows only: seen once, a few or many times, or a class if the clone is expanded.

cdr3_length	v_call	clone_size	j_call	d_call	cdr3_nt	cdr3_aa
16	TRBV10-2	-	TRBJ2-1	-	TGCGCCAGCAGTGAGTCGAAAGTTTTCTATAACAATGAGCAGTTCTTC	CASSESKVFYNNEQFF
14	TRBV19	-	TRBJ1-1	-	TGTGCCAGTAGTACGGACAGCCGGAACACTGAAGCTTTCTTT	CASSTDSRNTEAFF
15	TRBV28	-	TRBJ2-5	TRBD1	TGTGCCAGCAGCAGACCGGGACAGGGGGCTGAGACCCAGTACTTC	CASSRPGQGAETQYF
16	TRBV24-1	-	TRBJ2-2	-	TGTGCCACCAGTGGCGAAGGGGGGGAGGTCACCGGGGAGCTGTTTTTT	CATSGEGGEVTGELFF
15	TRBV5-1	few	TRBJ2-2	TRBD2	TGCGCCAGCAGCCCGTCAGCGGGAAACACCGGGGAGCTGTTTTTT	CASSPSAGNTGELFF
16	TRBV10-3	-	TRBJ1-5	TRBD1	TGTGCCATCAGTGAGTCTGTGAGGACAGGTAATCAGCCCCAGCATTTT	CAISESVRTGNQPQHF
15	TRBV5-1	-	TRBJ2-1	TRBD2	TGCGCCAGCAGCCCTAAGCGGGAGCCCTACAATGAGCAGTTCTTC	CASSPKREPYNEQFF
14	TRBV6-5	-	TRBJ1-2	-	TGTGCCAGCAGCCGCCTACAGGTTCCCTATGGCTACACCTTC	CASSRLQVPYGYTF
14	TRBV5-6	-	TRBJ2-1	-	TGTGCCAGCAGCTTTGGTGCAGGGCCCAATGAGCAGTTCTTC	CASSFGAGPNEQFF
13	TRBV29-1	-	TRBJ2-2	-	TGCAGCGTTGGCCTAGCCAACACCGGGGAGCTGTTTTTT	CSVGLANTGELFF
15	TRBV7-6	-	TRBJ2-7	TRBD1	TGTGCCAGCAGCTTAGAGACAGGGGGCTTCTACGAGCAGTACTTC	CASSLETGGFYEQYF
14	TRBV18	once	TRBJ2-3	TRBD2	TGTGCCAGCTCACGGGGAGGGATCACAGATACGCAGTATTTT	CASSRGGITDTQYF
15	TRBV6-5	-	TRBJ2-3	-	TGTGCCAGCAGCCTAACAAGGGGGAGCGAAAATACGCAGTATTTT	CASSLTRGSENTQYF
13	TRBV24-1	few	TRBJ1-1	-	TGTGCCACCAGGACCCATCAGGACACTGAAGCTTTCTTT	CATRTHQDTEAFF
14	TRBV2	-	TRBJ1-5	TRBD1	TGTGCCAGCAGCTTTCAGGGGGACAATCAGCCCCAGCATTTT	CASSFQGDNQPQHF
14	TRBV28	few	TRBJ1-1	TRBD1	TGTGCCAGCAGTGAACAGGGGGCTAAGGCAAAAGCTTTCTTT	CASSEQGAKAKAFF